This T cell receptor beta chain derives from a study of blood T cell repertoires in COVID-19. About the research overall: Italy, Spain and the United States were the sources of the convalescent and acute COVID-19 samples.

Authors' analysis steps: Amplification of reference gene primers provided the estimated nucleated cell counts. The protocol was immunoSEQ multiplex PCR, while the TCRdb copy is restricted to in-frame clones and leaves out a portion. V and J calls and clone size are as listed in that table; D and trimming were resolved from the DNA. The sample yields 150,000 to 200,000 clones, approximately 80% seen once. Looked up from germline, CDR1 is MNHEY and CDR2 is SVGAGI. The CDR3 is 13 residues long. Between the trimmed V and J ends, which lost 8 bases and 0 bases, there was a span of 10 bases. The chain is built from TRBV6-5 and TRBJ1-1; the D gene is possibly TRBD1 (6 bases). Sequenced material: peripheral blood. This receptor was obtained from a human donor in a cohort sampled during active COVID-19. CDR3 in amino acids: CASGRGLNTEAFF. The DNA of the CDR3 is TGTGCCAGCGGCAGGGGTCTGAACACTGAAGCTTTCTTT.